This TCR beta chain was found in a study of cytotoxic CD8 clonotypes in ibrutinib-treated CLL. Turning to the study itself: Responses comprised approximately 25 partial and 2 complete; at median about 68 months, about 15 remained remitted and some twelve progressed. Response samples followed a median about 11 months of treatment, range 6 to 36.

Study-wide findings and caveats: Public clonotypes (which were uncommon) either contracted or remained stable on treatment. An increase in clonality occurred at ibrutinib response, followed by a return toward baseline at progression.

Comments on this clone: Its antigen remains unknown.

Clones were sequenced by immunoSEQ multiplex PCR, and TCRdb holds only the in-frame ones, with some missing. The table shows around 130,000 clones, with around 80% occurring only once. The germline CDR1 and CDR2 sequences are LGHNA and YSLEER. CDR3 length equals 16 residues. Trimming cost V 1 base and J 2 bases; bases outside gene matches: 6. The TCR was taken from a human donor with chronic lymphocytic leukemia. The sequenced sample was PBMCs, obtained after 24 months of ibrutinib treatment. This chain connects TRBV4-3 to TRBJ2-5; 8 nucleotides line up with TRBD1. CDR3 DNA: TGCGCCAGCAGCCAAGCCGGGACAGGAATACAAGAGACCCAGTACTTC. It is translated as CASSQAGTGIQETQYF.